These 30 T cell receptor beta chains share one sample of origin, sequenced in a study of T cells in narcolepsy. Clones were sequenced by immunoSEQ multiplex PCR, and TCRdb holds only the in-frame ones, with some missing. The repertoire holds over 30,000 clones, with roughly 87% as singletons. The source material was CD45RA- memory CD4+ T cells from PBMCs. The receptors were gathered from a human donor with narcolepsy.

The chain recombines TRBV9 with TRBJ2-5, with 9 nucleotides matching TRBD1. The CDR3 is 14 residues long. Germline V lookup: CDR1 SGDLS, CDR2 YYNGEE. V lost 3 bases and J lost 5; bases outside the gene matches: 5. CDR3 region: CASSDTGGWETQYF. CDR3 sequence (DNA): TGTGCCAGCAGCGATACAGGGGGCTGGGAGACCCAGTACTTC.

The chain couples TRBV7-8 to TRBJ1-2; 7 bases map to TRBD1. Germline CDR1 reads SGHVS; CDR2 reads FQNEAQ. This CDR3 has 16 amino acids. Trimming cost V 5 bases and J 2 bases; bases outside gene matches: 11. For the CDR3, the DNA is TGTGCCAGCAGCCTCCGGACAGGCTCACTAAACTATGGCTACACCTTC. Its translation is CASSLRTGSLNYGYTF. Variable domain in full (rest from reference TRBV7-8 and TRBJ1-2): GAGVSQSPRYKVAKRGQDVALRCDPISGHVSLFWYQQALGQGPEFLTYFQNEAQLDKSGLPSDRFFAERPEGSVSTLKIQRTQQEDSAVYLCASSLRTGSLNYGYTFGSGTRLTVV.

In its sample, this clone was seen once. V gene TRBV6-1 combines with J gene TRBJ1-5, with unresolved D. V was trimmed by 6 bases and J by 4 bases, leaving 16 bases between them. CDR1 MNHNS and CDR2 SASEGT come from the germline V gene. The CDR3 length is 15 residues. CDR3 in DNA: TGTGCCAGCAGGGCCCGGGTTCTCAGGAATCAGCCCCAGCATTTT. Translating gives CASRARVLRNQPQHF.

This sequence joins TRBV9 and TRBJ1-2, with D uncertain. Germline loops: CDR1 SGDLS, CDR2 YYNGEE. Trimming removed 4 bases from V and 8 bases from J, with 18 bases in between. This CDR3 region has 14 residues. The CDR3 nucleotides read TGTGCCAGCAGCCTGAATTCGGGCCTCGAGGGCTACACCTTC. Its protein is CASSLNSGLEGYTF.

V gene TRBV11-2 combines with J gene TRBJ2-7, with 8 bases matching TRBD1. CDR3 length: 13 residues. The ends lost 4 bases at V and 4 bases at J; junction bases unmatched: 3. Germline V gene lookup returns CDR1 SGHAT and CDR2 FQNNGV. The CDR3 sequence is CASSWDRKYEQYF. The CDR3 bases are TGTGCCAGCAGCTGGGACAGGAAATACGAGCAGTACTTC.

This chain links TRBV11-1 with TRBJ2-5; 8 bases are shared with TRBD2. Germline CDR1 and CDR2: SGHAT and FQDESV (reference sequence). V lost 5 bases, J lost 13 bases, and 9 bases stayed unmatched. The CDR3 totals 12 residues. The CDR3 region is CASSRIAGGLYF. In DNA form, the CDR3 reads TGTGCCAGCAGCCGTATCGCGGGAGGTTTGTACTTC.

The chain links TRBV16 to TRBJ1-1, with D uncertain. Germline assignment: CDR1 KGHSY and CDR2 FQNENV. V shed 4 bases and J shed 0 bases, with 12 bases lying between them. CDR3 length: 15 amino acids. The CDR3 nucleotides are TGTGCCAGCAGCCCAAGCCGGGAGATGAACACTGAAGCTTTCTTT. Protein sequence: CASSPSREMNTEAFF.

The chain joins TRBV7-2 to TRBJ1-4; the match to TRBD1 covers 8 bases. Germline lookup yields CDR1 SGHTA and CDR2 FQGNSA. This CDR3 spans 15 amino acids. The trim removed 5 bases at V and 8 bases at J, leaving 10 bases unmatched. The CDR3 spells CASSKQTGVGEKLFF. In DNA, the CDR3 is TGTGCCAGCAGCAAACAGACAGGGGTAGGCGAAAAACTGTTTTTT. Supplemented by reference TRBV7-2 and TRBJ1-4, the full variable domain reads GAGVSQSPSNKVTEKGKDVELRCDPISGHTALYWYRQSLGQGLEFLIYFQGNSAPDKSGLPSDRFSAERTGGSVSTLTIQRTQQEDSAVYLCASSKQTGVGEKLFFGSGTQLSVL.

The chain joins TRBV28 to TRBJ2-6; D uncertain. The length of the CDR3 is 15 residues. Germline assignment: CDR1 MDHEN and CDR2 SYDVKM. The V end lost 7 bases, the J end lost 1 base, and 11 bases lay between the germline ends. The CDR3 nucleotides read TGTGCCAGCACCCGCGTGGGGTCTGGGGCCAACGTCCTGACTTTC. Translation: CASTRVGSGANVLTF.

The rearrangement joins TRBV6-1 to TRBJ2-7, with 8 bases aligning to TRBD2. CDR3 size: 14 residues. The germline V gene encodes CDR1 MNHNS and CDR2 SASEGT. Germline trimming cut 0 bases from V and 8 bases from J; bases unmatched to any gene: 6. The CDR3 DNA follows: TGTGCCAGCAGTGAAGCGAGGAGTAGCGGGAAGCAGTACTTC. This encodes CASSEARSSGKQYF.

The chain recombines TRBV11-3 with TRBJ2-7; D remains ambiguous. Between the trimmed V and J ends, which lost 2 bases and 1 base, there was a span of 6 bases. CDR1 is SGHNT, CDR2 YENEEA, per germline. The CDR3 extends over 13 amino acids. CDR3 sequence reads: CASSLTVSYEQYF. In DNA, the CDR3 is TGTGCCAGCAGCTTAACTGTATCCTACGAGCAGTACTTC. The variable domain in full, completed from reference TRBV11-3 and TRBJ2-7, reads EAGVVQSPRYKIIEKKQPVAFWCNPISGHNTLYWYLQNLGQGPELLIRYENEEAVDDSQLPKDRFSAERLKGVDSTLKIQPAELGDSAVYLCASSLTVSYEQYFGPGTRLTVT.

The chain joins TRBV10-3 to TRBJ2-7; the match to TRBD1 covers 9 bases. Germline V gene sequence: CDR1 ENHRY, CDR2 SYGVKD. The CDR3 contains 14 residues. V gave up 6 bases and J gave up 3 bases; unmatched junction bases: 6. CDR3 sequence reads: CAIRPGQGNYEQYF. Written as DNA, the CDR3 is TGTGCCATCAGACCAGGACAGGGGAACTACGAGCAGTACTTC.

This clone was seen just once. The CDR3 here is CASSIRLAGNEQFF. In DNA, the CDR3 is TGTGCCAGCAGCATACGACTAGCGGGGAATGAGCAGTTCTTC. V usage is TRBV7-2 and J usage is TRBJ2-1, with 11 bases identical to TRBD2. V was pared by 5 bases and J by 7 bases, with 4 bases of the junction left unmatched. From germline, CDR1 is SGHTA and CDR2 FQGNSA. This CDR3 contains 14 residues.

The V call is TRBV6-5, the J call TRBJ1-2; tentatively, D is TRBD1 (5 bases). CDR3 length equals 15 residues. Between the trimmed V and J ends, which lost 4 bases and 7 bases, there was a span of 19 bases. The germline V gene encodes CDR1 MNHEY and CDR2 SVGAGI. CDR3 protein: CASSSPRRGVAGYTF. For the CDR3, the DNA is TGTGCCAGCAGTTCCCCTAGAAGAGGGGTGGCTGGCTACACCTTC.

The CDR3 coding sequence is TGTGCCTGGAGTCCGGGGGACACTGAAGCTTTCTTT. Protein: CAWSPGDTEAFF. The chain uses TRBV30 and TRBJ1-1; TRBD1 is a possible D gene (5 bases). In germline, CDR1 is GTSNPN, CDR2 SVGIG (reference sequence). V lost 2 bases, J lost 3 bases, and 7 bases lay in between. This CDR3 contains 12 residues.

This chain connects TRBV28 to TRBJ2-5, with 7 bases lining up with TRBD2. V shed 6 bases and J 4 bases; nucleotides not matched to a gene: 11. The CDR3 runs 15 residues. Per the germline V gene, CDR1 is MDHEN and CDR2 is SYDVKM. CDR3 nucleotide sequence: TGTGCCAGCAGCGCCCTCACTAGCGCGGGAGAGACCCAGTACTTC. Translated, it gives CASSALTSAGETQYF.

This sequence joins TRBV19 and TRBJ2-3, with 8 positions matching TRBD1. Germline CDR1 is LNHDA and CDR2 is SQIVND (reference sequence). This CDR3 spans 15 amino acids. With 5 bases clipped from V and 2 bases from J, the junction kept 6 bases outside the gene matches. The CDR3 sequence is CASSYGTGDTDTQYF. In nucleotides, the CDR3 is TGTGCCAGTAGTTACGGGACAGGTGACACAGATACGCAGTATTTT.

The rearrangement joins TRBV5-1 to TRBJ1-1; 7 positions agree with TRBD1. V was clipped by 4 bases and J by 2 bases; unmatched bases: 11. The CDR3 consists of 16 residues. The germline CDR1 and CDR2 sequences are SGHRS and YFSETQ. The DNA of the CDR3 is TGCGCCAGCAGCGAGACAGGGATGGAGGTAAACACTGAAGCTTTCTTT. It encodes CASSETGMEVNTEAFF.

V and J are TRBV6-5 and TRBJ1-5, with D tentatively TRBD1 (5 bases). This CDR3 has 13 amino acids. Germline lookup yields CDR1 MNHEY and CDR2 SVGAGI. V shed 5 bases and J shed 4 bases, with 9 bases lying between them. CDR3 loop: CASSRQINQPQHF. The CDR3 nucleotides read TGTGCCAGCAGTCGACAGATTAATCAGCCCCAGCATTTT.

This CDR3 is CSVERGARSETQYF. The CDR3 coding sequence is TGCAGCGTTGAACGAGGGGCTCGATCAGAGACCCAGTACTTC. The rearrangement joins TRBV29-1 to TRBJ2-5, with D tentatively TRBD1 or TRBD2 (5 bases each). V was clipped by 2 bases and J by 4 bases, with 14 bases between them. Germline V CDR1 and CDR2: SQVTM, ANQGSEA. The CDR3 is made up of 14 amino acids. The full variable domain, its missing parts supplied by reference TRBV29-1 and TRBJ2-5, is SAVISQKPSRDICQRGTSLTIQCQVDSQVTMMFWYRQQPGQSLTLIATANQGSEATYESGFVIDKFPISRPNLTFSTLTVSNMSPEDSSIYLCSVERGARSETQYFGPGTRLLVL.

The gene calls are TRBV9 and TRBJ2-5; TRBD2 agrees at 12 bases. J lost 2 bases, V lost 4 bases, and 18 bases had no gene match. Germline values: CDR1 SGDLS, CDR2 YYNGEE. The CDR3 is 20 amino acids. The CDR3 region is CASSRSPSTSGRGGQETQYF. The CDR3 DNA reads TGTGCCAGCAGCCGTAGTCCCTCGACTAGCGGGAGAGGGGGTCAAGAGACCCAGTACTTC.

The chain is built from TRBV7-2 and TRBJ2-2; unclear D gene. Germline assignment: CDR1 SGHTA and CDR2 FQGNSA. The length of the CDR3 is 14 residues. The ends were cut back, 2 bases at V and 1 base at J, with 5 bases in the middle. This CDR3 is CASSLWRNTGELFF. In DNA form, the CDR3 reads TGTGCCAGCAGCTTATGGCGGAACACCGGGGAGCTGTTTTTT.

The CDR3 sequence: CASSATGRLYNEQFF. The CDR3 DNA is TGTGCCAGCAGTGCCACAGGGAGGCTATACAATGAGCAGTTCTTC. The chain joins TRBV28 to TRBJ2-1; D tentatively reads TRBD1 or TRBD2 (6 bases each). The CDR3 sequence is 15 residues long. The V end lost 5 bases, the J end lost 4 bases, and 15 bases lay between the germline ends. CDR1 and CDR2 (germline): MDHEN, SYDVKM.

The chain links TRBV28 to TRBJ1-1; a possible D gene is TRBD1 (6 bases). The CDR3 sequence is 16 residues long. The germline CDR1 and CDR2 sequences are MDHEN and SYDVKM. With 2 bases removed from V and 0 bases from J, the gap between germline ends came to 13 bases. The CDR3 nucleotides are TGTGCCAGCAGTTTACAGGGGAGGGGCCTGAACACTGAAGCTTTCTTT. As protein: CASSLQGRGLNTEAFF.

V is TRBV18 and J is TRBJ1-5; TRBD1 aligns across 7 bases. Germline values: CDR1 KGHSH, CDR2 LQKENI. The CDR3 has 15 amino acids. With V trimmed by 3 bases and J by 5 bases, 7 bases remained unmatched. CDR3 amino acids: CASSPRKGADQPQHF. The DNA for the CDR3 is TGTGCCAGCTCACCGCGAAAGGGGGCAGATCAGCCCCAGCATTTT.

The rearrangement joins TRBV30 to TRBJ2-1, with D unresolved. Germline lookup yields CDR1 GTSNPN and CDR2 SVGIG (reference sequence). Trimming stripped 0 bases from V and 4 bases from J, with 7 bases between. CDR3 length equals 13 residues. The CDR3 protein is CAWSVRSYNEQFF. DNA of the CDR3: TGTGCCTGGAGTGTACGCAGTTACAATGAGCAGTTCTTC.

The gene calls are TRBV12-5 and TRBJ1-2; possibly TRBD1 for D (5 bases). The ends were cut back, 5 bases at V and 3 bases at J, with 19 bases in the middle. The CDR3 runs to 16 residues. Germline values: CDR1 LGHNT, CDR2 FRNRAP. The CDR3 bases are TGTGCTAGTGGTCCGGGACCCCCTACTTCCCACTATGGCTACACCTTC. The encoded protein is CASGPGPPTSHYGYTF.

CDR3 sequence reads: CASSFTSGGAEQYF. The CDR3 DNA is TGTGCCAGCAGCTTCACTAGCGGGGGGGCAGAGCAGTACTTC. This chain uses TRBV7-2 with TRBJ2-7; 13 bases are a match to TRBD2. J gave up 7 bases and V 3 bases, and 3 bases lay outside the gene matches. CDR3 length: 14 amino acids. Germline lookup yields CDR1 SGHTA and CDR2 FQGNSA.

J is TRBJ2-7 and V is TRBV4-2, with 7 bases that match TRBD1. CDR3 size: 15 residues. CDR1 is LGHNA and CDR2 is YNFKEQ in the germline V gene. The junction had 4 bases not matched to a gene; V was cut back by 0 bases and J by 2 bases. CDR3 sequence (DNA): TGTGCCAGCAGCCAAGATTCAGGGGGTCCCTACGAGCAGTACTTC. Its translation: CASSQDSGGPYEQYF.

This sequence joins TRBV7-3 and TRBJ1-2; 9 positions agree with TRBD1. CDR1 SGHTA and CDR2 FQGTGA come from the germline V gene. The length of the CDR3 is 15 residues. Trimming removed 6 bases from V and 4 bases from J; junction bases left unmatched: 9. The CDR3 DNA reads TGTGCCAGCAGAACCGCCGGGACAGGGCCCTATGGCTACACCTTC. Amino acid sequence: CASRTAGTGPYGYTF.